The clone carrying this T cell receptor (beta chain) was counted ten times or more. Time point given: newly diagnosed GD, antithyroid drugs for less than 3 months. PBMCs provided the RNA from which the TCR library was made. The data stem from a study of regulatory T cells in long-lasting Graves disease. Trimming removed 4 bases from V and 9 bases from J, with 22 bases in between. The germline V gene encodes CDR1 LNHDA and CDR2 SQIVND (reference sequence). The CDR3 is 16 amino acids. Building of the TCR beta libraries involved iRepertoire HTBI primers and Arm-PCR of CDR3 regions. Each CDR3 protein is one row after TCRdb ran MiXCR on the multiplex PCR reads. The repertoire consists of approximately 400,000 distinct CDR3 sequences, with 10% to 15% occurring once and the leading ten covering approximately 17%. These data were also filed under a second study, of T cells in Graves' hyperthyroidism and ophthalmopathy.

This chain connects TRBV19 to TRBJ2-1; maybe TRBD2 (5 bases). Sequenced here: peripheral blood mononuclear cells (PBMCs), sampled at new diagnosis, from a patient treated with antithyroid drugs. The source of this sequence is a woman aged 18-29 years with Graves disease. The CDR3 DNA sequence: TGTGCCAGTAGTAAGAACCGGGCCGACCATGGAGGTGAGCAGTTCTTC. It is translated as CASSKNRADHGGEQFF.